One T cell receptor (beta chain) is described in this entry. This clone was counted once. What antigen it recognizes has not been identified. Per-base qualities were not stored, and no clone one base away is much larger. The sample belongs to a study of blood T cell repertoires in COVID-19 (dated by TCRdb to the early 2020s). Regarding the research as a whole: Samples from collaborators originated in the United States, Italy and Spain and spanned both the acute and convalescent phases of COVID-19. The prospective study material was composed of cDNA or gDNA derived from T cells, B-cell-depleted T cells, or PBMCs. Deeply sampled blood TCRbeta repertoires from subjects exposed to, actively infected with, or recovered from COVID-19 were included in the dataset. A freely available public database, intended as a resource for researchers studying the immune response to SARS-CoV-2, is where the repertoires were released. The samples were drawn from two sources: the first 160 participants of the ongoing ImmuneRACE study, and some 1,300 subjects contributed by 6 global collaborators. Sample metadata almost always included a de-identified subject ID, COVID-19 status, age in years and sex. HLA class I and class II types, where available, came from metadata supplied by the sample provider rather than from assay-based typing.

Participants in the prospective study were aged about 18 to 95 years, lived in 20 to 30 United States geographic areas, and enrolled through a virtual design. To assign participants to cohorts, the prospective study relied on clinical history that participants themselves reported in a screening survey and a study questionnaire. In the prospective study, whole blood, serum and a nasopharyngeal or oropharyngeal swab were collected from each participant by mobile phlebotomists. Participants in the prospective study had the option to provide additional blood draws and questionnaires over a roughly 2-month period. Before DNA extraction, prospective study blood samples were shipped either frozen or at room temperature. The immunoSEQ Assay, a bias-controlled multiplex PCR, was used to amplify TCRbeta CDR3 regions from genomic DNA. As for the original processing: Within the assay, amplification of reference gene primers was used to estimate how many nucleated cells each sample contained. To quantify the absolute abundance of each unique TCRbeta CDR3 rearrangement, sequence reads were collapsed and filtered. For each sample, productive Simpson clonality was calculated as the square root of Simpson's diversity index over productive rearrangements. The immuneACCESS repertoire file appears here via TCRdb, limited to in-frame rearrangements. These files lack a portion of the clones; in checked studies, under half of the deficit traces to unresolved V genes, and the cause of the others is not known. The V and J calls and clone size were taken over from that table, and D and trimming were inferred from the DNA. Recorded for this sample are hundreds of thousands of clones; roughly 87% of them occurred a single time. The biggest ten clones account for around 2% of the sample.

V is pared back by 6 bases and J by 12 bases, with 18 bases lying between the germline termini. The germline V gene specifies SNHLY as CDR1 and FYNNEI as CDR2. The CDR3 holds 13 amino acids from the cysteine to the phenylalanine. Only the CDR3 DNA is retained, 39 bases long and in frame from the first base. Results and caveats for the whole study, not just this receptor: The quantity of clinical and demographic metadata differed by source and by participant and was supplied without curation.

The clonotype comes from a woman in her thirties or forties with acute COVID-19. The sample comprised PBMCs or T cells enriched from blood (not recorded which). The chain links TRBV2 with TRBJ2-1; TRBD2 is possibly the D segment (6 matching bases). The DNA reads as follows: TGTGCCAGCAGCCAGCTAGCGTCGGGGGTGCAGTTCTTC. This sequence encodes CASSQLASGVQFF.